What follows are 30 T cell receptor beta chains derived from one specimen sequenced in a study of neoadjuvant nivolumab and ipilimumab in lung cancer. Using immunoSEQ multiplex PCR, the repertoire was profiled, and TCRdb retains in-frame clones only, with some absent. This sample has fewer than 40,000 clones; approximately 92% occur once, and the top ten carry 2% to 2.5%. The starting material was peripheral blood, obtained after neoadjuvant nivolumab, alone or with ipilimumab, at or shortly before surgery. Source of these receptors: an adult with non-small cell lung cancer.

The chain has TRBV20-1 and TRBJ2-3; TRBD2 might be the D (6 bases). V lost 8 bases to trimming and J lost 6 bases, with 12 bases between them. The CDR3 sequence is 11 residues long. The germline CDR1 and CDR2 sequences are DFQATT and SNEGSKA (reference sequence). As DNA, the CDR3 is TGCAGTCGCCGACTAGGTGATACGCAGTATTTT. It translates to CSRRLGDTQYF.

V and J are TRBV5-1 and TRBJ2-7; a possible D gene is TRBD2 (6 bases). Germline CDR1 reads SGHRS; CDR2 reads YFSETQ. V dropped 4 bases and J dropped 1 base, with 18 bases sitting between them. This CDR3 spans 16 amino acids. This chain's CDR3 is CASSPGEHSLSYEQYF. DNA for the CDR3: TGCGCCAGCAGCCCGGGGGAACATAGTCTATCCTACGAGCAGTACTTC. The full variable domain, its missing parts supplied by reference TRBV5-1 and TRBJ2-7, is KAGVTQTPRYLIKTRGQQVTLSCSPISGHRSVSWYQQTPGQGLQFLFEYFSETQRNKGNFPGRFSGRQFSNSRSEMNVSTLELGDSALYLCASSPGEHSLSYEQYFGPGTRLTVT.

This sequence joins TRBV5-4 and TRBJ2-7; 7 positions agree with TRBD2. V shed 4 bases and J 6 bases; nucleotides not matched to a gene: 10. The CDR3 has 14 residues. Germline values: CDR1 SGHNT, CDR2 YYREEE (reference sequence). The CDR3 here is CASSPGTTRVEQYF. DNA for the CDR3: TGTGCCAGCAGCCCCGGGACTACCCGGGTCGAGCAGTACTTC.

The chain joins TRBV27 to TRBJ2-7; 12 nucleotides line up with TRBD2. J lost 5 bases, V lost 3 bases, and 2 bases had no gene match. This CDR3 is 14 amino acids long. Per germline, CDR1 MNHEY and CDR2 SMNVEV (reference sequence). The CDR3 bases are TGTGCCAGCAGTTTTTCTAGCGGGAGGGACGAGCAGTACTTC. It translates to CASSFSSGRDEQYF.

The chain employs TRBV15 and TRBJ1-2, with D unresolved. Trimming pared 2 bases from V and 8 bases from J, leaving 9 bases between. Per the germline V gene, CDR1 is LNHNV and CDR2 is YYDKDF (reference sequence). This CDR3 contains 12 residues. Written as DNA, the CDR3 is TGTGCCACCAGCAGAATCCAAGGGGGCTACACCTTC. This gives the protein CATSRIQGGYTF.

V usage is TRBV19 and J usage is TRBJ1-1; a weak D match, TRBD1 (6 bases). The V gene lost 5 bases and the J gene lost 3 bases, with 13 bases spanning the gap. The CDR3 contains 14 residues. Per germline, CDR1 LNHDA and CDR2 SQIVND (reference sequence). The CDR3 DNA is TGTGCCAGTAGTCGGCGGGGGGCTTACACTGAAGCTTTCTTT. The encoded protein is CASSRRGAYTEAFF.

CDR3 in DNA: TGCAGCGTTGCCCGAGGGGGTGGAGGCACTGAAGCTTTCTTT. Translation: CSVARGGGGTEAFF. This chain links TRBV29-1 with TRBJ1-1; possible D gene TRBD1, 6 bases. This CDR3 region has 14 residues. The germline V and J ends were trimmed by 4 bases and 4 bases, with 16 bases remaining between them. Per germline, CDR1 SQVTM and CDR2 ANQGSEA.

CDR3 loop: CASSLGDLDTEAFF. The CDR3 bases are TGTGCCAGCAGTCTAGGGGATTTGGACACTGAAGCTTTCTTT. The V gene is TRBV6-1, the J gene TRBJ1-1; a weak D match, TRBD1 (5 bases). CDR1 and CDR2 (germline): MNHNS, SASEGT. CDR3 size: 14 residues. The V end lost 5 bases, the J end lost 3 bases, and 13 bases lay between the germline ends.

The chain carries TRBV11-2 and TRBJ2-7; the D is unclear. V was shortened by 0 bases and J by 1 base, with 10 bases between the two germline ends. The CDR3 length is 15 residues. In germline, CDR1 is SGHAT, CDR2 FQNNGV. The CDR3 DNA reads as TGTGCCAGCAGCTTAGATCGTATAGATTCCTACGAGCAGTACTTC. It encodes CASSLDRIDSYEQYF.

This clone was seen once. V is TRBV7-6 and J is TRBJ2-6; D is possibly TRBD1 (6 bases). The ends were cut back, 1 base at V and 2 bases at J, with 12 bases in the middle. The CDR3 covers 17 residues. Germline V lookup: CDR1 SGHVS, CDR2 FNYEAQ. The chain's CDR3 is CASSLEAGVAGANVLTF. The CDR3 bases are TGTGCCAGCAGCTTAGAGGCAGGGGTGGCTGGGGCCAACGTCCTGACTTTC.

The chain has TRBV5-1 and TRBJ2-6; maybe TRBD1 (5 bases). CDR1 SGHRS and CDR2 YFSETQ come from the germline V gene. The V end lost 4 bases, the J end lost 1 base, and 18 bases lay between the germline ends. CDR3 length equals 18 residues. The CDR3 region is CASSPARAKGSGANVLTF. Here the CDR3 DNA reads TGCGCCAGCAGCCCGGCCAGGGCCAAGGGGTCTGGGGCCAACGTCCTGACTTTC.

The gene calls are TRBV5-1 and TRBJ2-5; D may be TRBD1 (5 bases). V was pared by 0 bases and J by 5 bases, with 8 bases between. CDR3 size: 13 residues. Per germline, CDR1 SGHRS and CDR2 YFSETQ. As DNA, the CDR3 is TGCGCCAGCAGCTTGGAGTACAGGGAGACCCAGTACTTC. Translated: CASSLEYRETQYF.

The rearrangement joins TRBV10-2 to TRBJ2-1; 15 positions agree with TRBD2. This CDR3 has 17 residues. In germline, CDR1 is WSHSY, CDR2 SAAADI. V was clipped by 6 bases and J by 3 bases; unmatched bases: 6. Here the CDR3 reads CASRMGLAGGIYNEQFF. The CDR3, as DNA: TGCGCCAGCAGGATGGGACTAGCGGGAGGTATCTACAATGAGCAGTTCTTC.

The chain employs TRBV29-1 and TRBJ1-3, with 7 positions matching TRBD1. The CDR3 contains 12 residues. V gave up 7 bases and J gave up 3 bases; unmatched junction bases: 3. CDR1 is SQVTM and CDR2 is ANQGSEA in the germline V gene. CDR3 sequence: CSARGDGNTIYF. CDR3 DNA sequence: TGCAGCGCCAGGGGGGATGGAAACACCATATATTTT.

The chain couples TRBV15 to TRBJ1-5; D might be TRBD1 (5 bases). CDR3 length equals 14 residues. Germline CDR1 and CDR2: LNHNV and YYDKDF (reference sequence). V was shortened by 0 bases and J by 11 bases, with 14 bases between the two germline ends. The DNA of the CDR3 is TGTGCCACCAGCAGAGAAAGAGAGGGGCCGACCCAGCATTTT. Its protein is CATSREREGPTQHF.

V gene TRBV5-8 combines with J gene TRBJ2-5, with no clear D. Trimming shortened V by 4 bases and J by 5 bases, and 9 bases separated the two germline ends. CDR1 is SGHTS and CDR2 is YDEGEE in the germline V gene. This CDR3 has 12 residues. Here the CDR3 reads CASSPRRETQYF. For the CDR3, the DNA is TGTGCCAGCAGCCCCCGCCGGGAGACCCAGTACTTC.

The chain uses TRBV7-9 and TRBJ2-3; D call uncertain. The germline V and J ends were trimmed by 3 bases and 2 bases, with 9 bases remaining between them. This CDR3 is 14 amino acids long. Germline V gene lookup returns CDR1 SEHNR and CDR2 FQNEAQ (reference sequence). CDR3 sequence: CASSLTTSTDTQYF. In DNA form, the CDR3 reads TGTGCCAGCAGCTTGACGACTTCCACAGATACGCAGTATTTT.

V is TRBV5-4 and J is TRBJ2-4, with a possible D match to TRBD1 (5 bases). Germline V CDR1 and CDR2: SGHNT, YYREEE (reference sequence). Trimming removed 4 bases at V and 0 bases at J, with 14 bases between. CDR3 length: 16 amino acids. The CDR3 nucleotides read TGTGCCAGCAGCAACAGACAGATACTAGCCAAAAACATTCAGTACTTC. It translates to CASSNRQILAKNIQYF.

The chain combines TRBV5-6 with TRBJ1-5; TRBD1 aligns across 9 bases. The V segment lost 4 bases and the J segment 3 bases; nucleotides outside the gene matches: 5. Germline V CDR1 and CDR2: SGHDT, YYEEEE. The CDR3 has 15 amino acids. CDR3 sequence reads: CASSQDRGLNQPQHF. CDR3 nucleotide sequence: TGTGCCAGCAGCCAGGACAGGGGTCTCAATCAGCCCCAGCATTTT. Complete variable domain (other parts from reference TRBV5-6 and TRBJ1-5): DAGVTQSPTHLIKTRGQQVTLRCSPKSGHDTVSWYQQALGQGPQFIFQYYEEEERQRGNFPDRFSGHQFPNYSSELNVNALLLGDSALYLCASSQDRGLNQPQHFGDGTRLSIL.

V gene TRBV19 combines with J gene TRBJ2-2; D may correspond to TRBD1 or TRBD2 (5 bases each). CDR3 length: 16 residues. The germline V and J ends were trimmed by 4 bases and 0 bases, with 12 bases remaining between them. Germline V gene sequence: CDR1 LNHDA, CDR2 SQIVND (reference sequence). CDR3 sequence: CASSKLEGTNTGELFF. As DNA, the CDR3 is TGTGCCAGTAGTAAACTCGAGGGGACGAACACCGGGGAGCTGTTTTTT.

This sequence joins TRBV5-6 and TRBJ2-3; D is unresolved. CDR1 is SGHDT, CDR2 YYEEEE, per germline. Deletions cut 2 bases from V and 0 bases from J, with 10 bases between. The CDR3 sequence is 15 residues long. The CDR3: CASSFGHDSTDTQYF. The CDR3 DNA is TGTGCCAGCAGCTTTGGGCACGATAGCACAGATACGCAGTATTTT.

V usage is TRBV11-2 and J usage is TRBJ2-1, with D possibly matching TRBD2 (6 bases). This CDR3 region has 16 residues. Germline lookup yields CDR1 SGHAT and CDR2 FQNNGV. V shed 4 bases and J shed 5 bases, with 18 bases lying between them. Here the CDR3 DNA reads TGTGCCAGCAGCTCGAAAGACCGCGGGGAGAACAATGAGCAGTTCTTC. Its protein is CASSSKDRGENNEQFF.

The chain has TRBV28 and TRBJ1-1; TRBD1 matches at 8 bases. This CDR3 contains 15 residues. V shed 7 bases, J shed 5 bases, and the junction held 12 bases outside the gene matches. Germline assignment: CDR1 MDHEN and CDR2 SYDVKM. In DNA form, the CDR3 reads TGTGCCAGCACCCCCCCGAGGACAGGGAAAACTGAAGCTTTCTTT. It yields the protein CASTPPRTGKTEAFF.

The chain recombines TRBV11-2 with TRBJ2-1; no clear D gene. Germline CDR1 and CDR2: SGHAT and FQNNGV. The CDR3 runs to 12 residues. V shed 4 bases and J shed 7 bases, with 8 bases lying between them. In DNA, the CDR3 is TGTGCCAGCAGCTCCCTTAGAAATGAGCAGTTCTTC. Its translation: CASSSLRNEQFF.

CDR3 nucleotide sequence: TGTGCCAGCAGTGAATACGGGCAGGATGGCTACACCTTC. This translates into CASSEYGQDGYTF. V usage is TRBV25-1 and J usage is TRBJ1-2; D unclear. V shed 0 bases and J shed 6 bases, with 8 bases lying between them. In germline, CDR1 is MGHDK, CDR2 SYGVNS. CDR3 length: 13 residues.

V gene TRBV2 combines with J gene TRBJ1-1; D call uncertain. Trimming took 1 base from V and 6 from J, leaving 12 bases between them. Germline V CDR1 and CDR2: SNHLY, FYNNEI. The CDR3 length is 14 residues. DNA for the CDR3: TGTGCCAGCAGTGAAGGCGGGGAAGTGGCTGAAGCTTTCTTT. Amino acid sequence: CASSEGGEVAEAFF.

The chain employs TRBV7-3 and TRBJ2-1; no clear D gene. Germline lookup yields CDR1 SGHTA and CDR2 FQGTGA. The V end was cut by 2 bases, the J end by 0 bases, with 5 bases between. The CDR3 length is 14 residues. CDR3 protein: CASSLESSYNEQFF. The CDR3 DNA sequence: TGTGCCAGCAGCTTAGAAAGCTCCTACAATGAGCAGTTCTTC.

This sequence joins TRBV19 and TRBJ1-2; tentatively, D is TRBD1 (6 bases). The CDR3 extends over 14 amino acids. V shed 6 bases and J shed 0 bases, with 11 bases lying between them. Germline CDR1 reads LNHDA; CDR2 reads SQIVND (reference sequence). DNA of the CDR3: TGTGCCAGTAGCGACAGGTCCTCTAACTATGGCTACACCTTC. Its protein product is CASSDRSSNYGYTF. Together with reference TRBV19 and TRBJ1-2, the CDR3 gives the full variable domain: DGGITQSPKYLFRKEGQNVTLSCEQNLNHDAMYWYRQDPGQGLRLIYYSQIVNDFQKGDIAEGYSVSREKKESFPLTVTSAQKNPTAFYLCASSDRSSNYGYTFGSGTRLTVV.

This clone was counted once. CDR3 loop: CASSLQGSPYGYTF. CDR3 nucleotide sequence: TGTGCCAGTAGTCTACAGGGGTCACCCTATGGCTACACCTTC. V and J are TRBV19 and TRBJ1-2, with TRBD1 identical over 7 bases. V lost 5 bases and J lost 4; bases outside the gene matches: 7. CDR1 is LNHDA and CDR2 is SQIVND in the germline V gene (reference sequence). CDR3 length: 14 residues. The full variable domain, with the rest looked up from reference TRBV19 and TRBJ1-2, is DGGITQSPKYLFRKEGQNVTLSCEQNLNHDAMYWYRQDPGQGLRLIYYSQIVNDFQKGDIAEGYSVSREKKESFPLTVTSAQKNPTAFYLCASSLQGSPYGYTFGSGTRLTVV.

V usage is TRBV5-1 and J usage is TRBJ2-7; TRBD2 might be the D (5 bases). The CDR3 runs to 15 residues. Trimming took 3 bases from V and 3 from J, leaving 16 bases between them. Germline CDR1 reads SGHRS; CDR2 reads YFSETQ. The CDR3, as DNA: TGCGCCAGCAGCTCACCCGGGGAAGGGCTCTACGAGCAGTACTTC. Protein product: CASSSPGEGLYEQYF.